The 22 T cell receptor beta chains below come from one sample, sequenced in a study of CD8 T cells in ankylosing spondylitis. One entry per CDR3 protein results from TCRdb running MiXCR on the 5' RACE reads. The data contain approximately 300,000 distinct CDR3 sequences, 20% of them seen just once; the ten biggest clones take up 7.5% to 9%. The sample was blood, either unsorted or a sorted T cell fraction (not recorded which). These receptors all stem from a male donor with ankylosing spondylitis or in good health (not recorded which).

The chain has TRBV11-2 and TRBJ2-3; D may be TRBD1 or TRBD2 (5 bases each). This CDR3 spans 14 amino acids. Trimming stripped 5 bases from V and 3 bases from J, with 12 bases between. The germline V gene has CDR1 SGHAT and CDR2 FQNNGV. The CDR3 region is CASSRIRETDTQYF. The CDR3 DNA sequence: TGTGCCAGCAGCCGGATCAGGGAGACAGATACGCAGTATTTT.

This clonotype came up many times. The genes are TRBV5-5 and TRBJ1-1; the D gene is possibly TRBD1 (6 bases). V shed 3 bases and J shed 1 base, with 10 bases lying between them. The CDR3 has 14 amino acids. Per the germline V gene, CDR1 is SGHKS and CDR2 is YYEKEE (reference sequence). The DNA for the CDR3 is TGTGCCAGCAGCTCCCAGACAGGGAACACTGAAGCTTTCTTT. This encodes CASSSQTGNTEAFF.

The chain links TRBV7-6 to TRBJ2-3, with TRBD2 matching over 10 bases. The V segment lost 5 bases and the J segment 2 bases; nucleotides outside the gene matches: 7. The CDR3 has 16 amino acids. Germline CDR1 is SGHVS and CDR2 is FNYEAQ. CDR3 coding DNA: TGTGCCAGCAGCCCTGAACTAGCGGGGATCACAGATACGCAGTATTTT. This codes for CASSPELAGITDTQYF.

CDR3 DNA sequence: TGTGCCAGCAGCCCACGCTCTGACAGGGGCAACACTGAAGCTTTCTTT. Its translation is CASSPRSDRGNTEAFF. The gene calls are TRBV7-3 and TRBJ1-1, with TRBD1 identical over 8 bases. Germline CDR1 reads SGHTA; CDR2 reads FQGTGA. Germline trimming cut 5 bases from V and 2 bases from J; bases unmatched to any gene: 10. CDR3 length: 16 residues.

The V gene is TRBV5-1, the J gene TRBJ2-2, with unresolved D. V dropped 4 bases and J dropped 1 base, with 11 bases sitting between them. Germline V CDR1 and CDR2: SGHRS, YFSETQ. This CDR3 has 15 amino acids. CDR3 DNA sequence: TGCGCCAGCAGCGAAGACGCCCGGAACACCGGGGAGCTGTTTTTT. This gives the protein CASSEDARNTGELFF.

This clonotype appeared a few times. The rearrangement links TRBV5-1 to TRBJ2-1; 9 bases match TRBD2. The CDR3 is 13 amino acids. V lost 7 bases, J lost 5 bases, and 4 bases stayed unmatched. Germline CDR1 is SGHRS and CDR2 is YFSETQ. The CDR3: CASGASGNNEQFF. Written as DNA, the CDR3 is TGCGCCAGCGGGGCTAGCGGGAACAATGAGCAGTTCTTC.

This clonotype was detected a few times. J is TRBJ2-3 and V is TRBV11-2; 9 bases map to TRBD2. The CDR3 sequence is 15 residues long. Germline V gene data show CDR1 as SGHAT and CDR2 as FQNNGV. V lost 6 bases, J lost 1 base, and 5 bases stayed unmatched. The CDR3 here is CASRDRLAGTDTQYF. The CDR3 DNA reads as TGTGCCAGCAGGGACCGACTAGCGGGCACAGATACGCAGTATTTT. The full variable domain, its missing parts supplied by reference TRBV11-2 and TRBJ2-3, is EAGVAQSPRYKIIEKRQSVAFWCNPISGHATLYWYQQILGQGPKLLIQFQNNGVVDDSQLPKDRFSAERLKGVDSTLKIQPAKLEDSAVYLCASRDRLAGTDTQYFGPGTRLTVL.

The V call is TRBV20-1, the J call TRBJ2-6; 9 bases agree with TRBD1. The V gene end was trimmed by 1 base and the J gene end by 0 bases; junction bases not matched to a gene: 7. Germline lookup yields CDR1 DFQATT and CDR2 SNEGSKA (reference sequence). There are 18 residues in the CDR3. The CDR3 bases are TGCAGTGCTAGAGTGACCGGGACAGGGATCTCTGGGGCCAACGTCCTGACTTTC. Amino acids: CSARVTGTGISGANVLTF.

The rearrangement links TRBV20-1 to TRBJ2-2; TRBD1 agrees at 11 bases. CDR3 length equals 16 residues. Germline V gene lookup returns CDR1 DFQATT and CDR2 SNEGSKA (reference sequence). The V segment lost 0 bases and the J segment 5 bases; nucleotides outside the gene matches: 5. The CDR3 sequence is CSARDPGQGETGELFF. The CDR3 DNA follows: TGCAGTGCTAGAGACCCGGGACAGGGGGAGACCGGGGAGCTGTTTTTT.

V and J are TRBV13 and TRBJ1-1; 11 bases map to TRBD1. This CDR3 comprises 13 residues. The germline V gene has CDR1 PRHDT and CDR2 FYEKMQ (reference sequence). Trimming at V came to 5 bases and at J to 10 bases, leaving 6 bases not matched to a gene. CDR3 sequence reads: CASSPGTGGLAFF. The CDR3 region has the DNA TGTGCCAGCAGCCCTGGGACAGGGGGTTTAGCTTTCTTT. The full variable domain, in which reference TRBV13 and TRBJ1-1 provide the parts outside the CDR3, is AAGVIQSPRHLIKEKRETATLKCYPIPRHDTVYWYQQGPGQDPQFLISFYEKMQSDKGSIPDRFSAQQFSDYHSELNMSSLELGDSALYFCASSPGTGGLAFFGQGTRLTVV.

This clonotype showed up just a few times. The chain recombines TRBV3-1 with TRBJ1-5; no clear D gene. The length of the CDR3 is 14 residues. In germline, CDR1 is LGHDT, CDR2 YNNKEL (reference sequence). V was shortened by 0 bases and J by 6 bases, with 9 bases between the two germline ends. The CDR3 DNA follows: TGTGCCAGCAGCCAAGATTCCGGGGTTCAGCCCCAGCATTTT. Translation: CASSQDSGVQPQHF.

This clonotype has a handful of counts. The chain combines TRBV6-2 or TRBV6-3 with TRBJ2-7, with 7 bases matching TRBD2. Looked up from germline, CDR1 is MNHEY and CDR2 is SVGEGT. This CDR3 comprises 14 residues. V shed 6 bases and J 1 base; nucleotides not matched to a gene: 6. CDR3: CASSPPGGSYEQYV. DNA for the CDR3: TGTGCCAGCAGCCCCCCGGGGGGTTCCTACGAGCAGTACGTC.

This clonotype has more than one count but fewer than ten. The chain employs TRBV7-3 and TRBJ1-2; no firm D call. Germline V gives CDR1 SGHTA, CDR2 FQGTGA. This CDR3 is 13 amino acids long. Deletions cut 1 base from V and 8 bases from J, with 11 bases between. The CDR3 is CASSLMSGYGYTF. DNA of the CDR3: TGTGCCAGCAGCTTAATGTCAGGATACGGCTACACCTTC.

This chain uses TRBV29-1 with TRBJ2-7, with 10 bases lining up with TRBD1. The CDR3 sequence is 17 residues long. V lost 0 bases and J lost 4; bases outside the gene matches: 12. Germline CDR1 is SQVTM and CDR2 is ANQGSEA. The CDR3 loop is CSVEDDNDRGRNYEQYV. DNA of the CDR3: TGCAGCGTTGAAGACGATAACGACAGGGGGCGGAATTACGAGCAGTACGTC.

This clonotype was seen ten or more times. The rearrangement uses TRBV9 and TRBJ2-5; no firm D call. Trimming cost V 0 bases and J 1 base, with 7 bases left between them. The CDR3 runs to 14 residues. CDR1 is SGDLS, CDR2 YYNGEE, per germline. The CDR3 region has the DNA TGTGCCAGCAGCGTAGGGACGACCCAAGAGACCCAGTACTTC. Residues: CASSVGTTQETQYF.

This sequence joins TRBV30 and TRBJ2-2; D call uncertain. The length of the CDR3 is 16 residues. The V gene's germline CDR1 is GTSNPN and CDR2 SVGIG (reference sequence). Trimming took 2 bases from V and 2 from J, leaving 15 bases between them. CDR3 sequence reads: CAWSQRWGFNTGELFF. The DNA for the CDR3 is TGTGCCTGGAGTCAGCGTTGGGGTTTTAACACCGGGGAGCTGTTTTTT.

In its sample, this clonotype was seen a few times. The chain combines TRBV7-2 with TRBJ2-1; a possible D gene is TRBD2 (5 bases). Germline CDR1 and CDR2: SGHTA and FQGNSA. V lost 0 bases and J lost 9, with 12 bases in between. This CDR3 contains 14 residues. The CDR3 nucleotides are TGTGCCAGCAGCTTAGCGCTGACGGCGGGTGAGCAGTTCTTC. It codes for CASSLALTAGEQFF.

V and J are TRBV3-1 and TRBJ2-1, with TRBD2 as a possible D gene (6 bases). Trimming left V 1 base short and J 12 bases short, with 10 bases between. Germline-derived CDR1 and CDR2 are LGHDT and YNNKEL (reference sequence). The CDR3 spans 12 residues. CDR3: CASSQAAGGQFF. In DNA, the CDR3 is TGTGCCAGCAGCCAAGCTGCCGGGGGGCAGTTCTTC.

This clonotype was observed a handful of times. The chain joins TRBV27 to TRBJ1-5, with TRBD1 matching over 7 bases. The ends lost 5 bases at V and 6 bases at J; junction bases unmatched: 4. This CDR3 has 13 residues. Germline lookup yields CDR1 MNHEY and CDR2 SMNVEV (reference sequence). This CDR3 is CASSTDRVQPQHF. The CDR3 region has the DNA TGTGCCAGCAGTACAGACAGGGTTCAGCCCCAGCATTTT.

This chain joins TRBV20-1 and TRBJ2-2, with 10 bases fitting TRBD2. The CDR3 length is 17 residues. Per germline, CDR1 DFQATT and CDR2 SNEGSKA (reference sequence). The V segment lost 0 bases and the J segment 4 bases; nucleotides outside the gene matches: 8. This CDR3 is CSARDLLAGAGTGELFF. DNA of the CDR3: TGCAGTGCTAGAGATCTCCTAGCGGGGGCGGGCACCGGGGAGCTGTTTTTT.

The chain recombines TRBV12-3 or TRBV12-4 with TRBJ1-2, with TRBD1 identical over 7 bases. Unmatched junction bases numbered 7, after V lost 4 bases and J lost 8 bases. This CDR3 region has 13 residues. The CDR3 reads CASSSSTGVGYTF. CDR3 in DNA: TGTGCCAGCAGTTCTTCCACAGGGGTGGGCTACACCTTC.

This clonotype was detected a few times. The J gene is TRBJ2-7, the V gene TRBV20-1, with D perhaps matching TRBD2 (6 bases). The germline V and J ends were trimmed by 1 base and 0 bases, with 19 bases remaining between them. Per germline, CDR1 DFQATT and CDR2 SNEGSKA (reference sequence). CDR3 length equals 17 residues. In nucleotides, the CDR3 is TGCAGTGCTAGAGGCGAATTCGGGACTGAGAGCTCCTACGAGCAGTACGTC. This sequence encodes CSARGEFGTESSYEQYV.